Listed below are T cell receptor beta chains from one sample, sequenced in a study of monozygotic twins with inflammatory bowel disease. TCRdb reprocessed the 5' RACE reads, with one entry per CDR3 protein and no DNA. In total, the table holds over 150,000 distinct CDR3 sequences. The sample taken for sequencing was blood. These receptors all come from a human donor with ulcerative colitis or Crohn's disease, or a healthy co-twin of an affected twin (not recorded which). The CDR3 runs from the conserved cysteine through the conserved F or W.

CDR3 protein	V gene	J gene
CASSLVGGNYNEQFF	TRBV11-2	TRBJ2-1
CASSFQGPEKLFF	TRBV5-1	TRBJ1-4
CASSQDPIAGMTDTQYF	TRBV4-2	TRBJ2-3
CASSPSGLLAEQFF	TRBV18	TRBJ2-1
CASSPEGKTEAFF	TRBV18	TRBJ1-1
CSASNRASGTYNEQFF	TRBV20-1	TRBJ2-1
CSAYKTGGWTEAFF	TRBV20-1	TRBJ1-1
CSARGSGRDGTGELFF	TRBV20-1	TRBJ2-2
CSAPHRTSYNEQFF	TRBV20-1	TRBJ2-1
CASSPVAGADTYNEQFF	TRBV7-2	TRBJ2-1
CAISEADRAGQPQHF	TRBV10-3	TRBJ1-5
CSASHGGSGVDNEQFF	TRBV20-1	TRBJ2-1
CASSRAGQGPGNTIYF	TRBV18	TRBJ1-3
CASSSDGGNTIYF	TRBV13	TRBJ1-3
CASSLAGPLPWEAFF	TRBV5-1	TRBJ1-1
CASSEAGGVPGELFF	TRBV2	TRBJ2-2
CASSPIIRGPLGEQYF	TRBV28	TRBJ2-7
CSASLSRDRVAKWRTEAFF	TRBV20-1	TRBJ1-1
CASNYRGQGSYEQYF	TRBV6-5	TRBJ2-7
CASSFGFLAGGYEQFF	TRBV12-3/TRBV12-4	TRBJ2-1
CASSLSWQSYEQYF	TRBV5-1	TRBJ2-7
CASSDGSYEQYF	TRBV7-9	TRBJ2-7
CASSMGQRNIQYF	TRBV7-8	TRBJ2-4
CASSLRPENEQFF	TRBV7-6	TRBJ2-1
CASTPPGAELYEQYF	TRBV5-6	TRBJ2-7
CASSQEAETGDQPNTGELFF	TRBV4-3	TRBJ2-2
CASRPRRSRGEQFF	TRBV6-1	TRBJ2-1
CASSGPVGPQETQYF	TRBV27	TRBJ2-5
CSALDRVVREQYF	TRBV20-1	TRBJ2-7
CASSHFQGDRPYGYTF	TRBV9	TRBJ1-2
CSASGENYNEQFF	TRBV20-1	TRBJ2-1
CASSYPTGWNTEAFF	TRBV6-5	TRBJ1-1
CSASGGGYEQYF	TRBV20-1	TRBJ2-7
CASIRTSGRSEQFF	TRBV7-2	TRBJ2-1
CASSLSYRGGNEQFF	TRBV7-2	TRBJ2-1
CASSYSYRAGKEPYEQYF	TRBV6-2/TRBV6-3	TRBJ2-7
CASSLGTIIHNEQFF	TRBV7-2	TRBJ2-1
CASSLGRRTGYDYGYTF	TRBV27	TRBJ1-2
CAISESLRLQPQHF	TRBV10-3	TRBJ1-5
CAIRGTDSGNTIYF	TRBV10-3	TRBJ1-3
CASSLGVNLAKNIQYF	TRBV7-2	TRBJ2-4
CASSSGLAANQETQYF	TRBV7-9	TRBJ2-5
CASSQGRSLYEQYF	TRBV21-1	TRBJ2-7
CASSNTGGPNNEQFF	TRBV6-1	TRBJ2-1
CSASRDLYGYTF	TRBV20-1	TRBJ1-2
CASSASWDLAKNIQYF	TRBV7-9	TRBJ2-4
CASSLFLAPREQYF	TRBV28	TRBJ2-7